The present T cell receptor beta chain was sequenced within a study of T cell changes during pregnancy in multiple sclerosis. Measured with immunoSEQ multiplex PCR; TCRdb has only the in-frame clones, and not every one. The sample has 45,000 to 75,000 clones; 85% to 95% are singletons. The CDR3 has 17 residues. The V gene end was trimmed by 5 bases and the J gene end by 0 bases; junction bases not matched to a gene: 8. Germline CDR1 is SEHNR and CDR2 is FQNEAQ (reference sequence). The chain joins TRBV7-9 to TRBJ2-2; 8 bases map to TRBD1. The source was peripheral blood, collected in the first trimester of pregnancy. The sequence came from a female donor with multiple sclerosis, enrolled in a pregnancy study. CDR3 DNA sequence: TGTGCCAGCAGCCGGCCGACAGGGGTCGCGAACACCGGGGAGCTGTTTTTT. Translating gives CASSRPTGVANTGELFF.